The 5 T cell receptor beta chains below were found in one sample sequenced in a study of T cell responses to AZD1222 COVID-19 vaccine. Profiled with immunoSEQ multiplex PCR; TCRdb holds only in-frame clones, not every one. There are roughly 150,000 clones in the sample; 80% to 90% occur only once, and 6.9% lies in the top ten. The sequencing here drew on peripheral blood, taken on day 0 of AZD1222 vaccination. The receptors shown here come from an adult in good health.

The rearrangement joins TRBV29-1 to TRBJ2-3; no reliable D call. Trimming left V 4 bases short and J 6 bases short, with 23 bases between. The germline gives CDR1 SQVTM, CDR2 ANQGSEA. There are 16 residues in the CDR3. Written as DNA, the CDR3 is TGCAGCGTTGGACCCGGGCTGGGAAGGGTCAAGGATACGCAGTATTTT. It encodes CSVGPGLGRVKDTQYF.

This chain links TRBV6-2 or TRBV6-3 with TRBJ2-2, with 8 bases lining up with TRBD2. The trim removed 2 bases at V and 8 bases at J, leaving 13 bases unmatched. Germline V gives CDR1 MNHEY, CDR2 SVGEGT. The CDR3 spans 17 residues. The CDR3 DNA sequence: TGTGCCAGCAGTTACGGGCGGGGGGCAGCTACTGAGGGGGAGCTGTTTTTT. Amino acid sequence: CASSYGRGAATEGELFF.

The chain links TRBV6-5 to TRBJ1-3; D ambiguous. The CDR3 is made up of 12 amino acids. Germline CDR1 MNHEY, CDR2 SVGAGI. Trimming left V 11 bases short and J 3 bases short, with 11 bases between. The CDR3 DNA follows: TGTGCCGTCGGGGTACTTGGAAACACCATATATTTT. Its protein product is CAVGVLGNTIYF.

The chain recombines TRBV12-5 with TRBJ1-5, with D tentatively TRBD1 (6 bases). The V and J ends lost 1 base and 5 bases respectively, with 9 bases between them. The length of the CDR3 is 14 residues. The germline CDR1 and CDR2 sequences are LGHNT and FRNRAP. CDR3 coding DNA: TGTGCTAGTGGTTTGGAGGCAGGGGATCAGCCCCAGCATTTT. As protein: CASGLEAGDQPQHF. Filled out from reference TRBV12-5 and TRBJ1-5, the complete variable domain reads DARVTQTPRHKVTEMGQEVTMRCQPILGHNTVFWYRQTMMQGLELLAYFRNRAPLDDSGMPKDRFSAEMPDATLATLKIQPSEPRDSAVYFCASGLEAGDQPQHFGDGTRLSIL.

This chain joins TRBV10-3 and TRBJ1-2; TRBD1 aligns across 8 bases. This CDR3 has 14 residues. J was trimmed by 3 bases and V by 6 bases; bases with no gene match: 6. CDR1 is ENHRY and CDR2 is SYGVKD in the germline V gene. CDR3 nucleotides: TGTGCCATCAGGGAGGGACAGGACTACTATGGCTACACCTTC. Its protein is CAIREGQDYYGYTF.